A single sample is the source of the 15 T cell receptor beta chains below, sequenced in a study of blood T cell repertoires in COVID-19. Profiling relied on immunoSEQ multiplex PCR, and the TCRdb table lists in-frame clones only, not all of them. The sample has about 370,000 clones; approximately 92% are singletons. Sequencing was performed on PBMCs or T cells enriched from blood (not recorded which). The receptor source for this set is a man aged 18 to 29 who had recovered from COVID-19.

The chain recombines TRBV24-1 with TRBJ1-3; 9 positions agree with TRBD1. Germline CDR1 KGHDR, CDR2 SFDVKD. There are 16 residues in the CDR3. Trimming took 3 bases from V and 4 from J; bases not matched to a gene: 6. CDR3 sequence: CATSDTGQGPGNTIYF. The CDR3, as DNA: TGTGCCACCAGTGATACGGGACAGGGTCCCGGAAACACCATATATTTT.

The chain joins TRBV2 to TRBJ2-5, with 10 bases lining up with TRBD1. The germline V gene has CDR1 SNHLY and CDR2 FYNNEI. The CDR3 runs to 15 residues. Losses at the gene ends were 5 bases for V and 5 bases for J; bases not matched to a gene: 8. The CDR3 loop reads CASSPRDRGLETQYF. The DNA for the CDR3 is TGTGCCAGCAGTCCCCGAGACAGGGGGCTGGAGACCCAGTACTTC.

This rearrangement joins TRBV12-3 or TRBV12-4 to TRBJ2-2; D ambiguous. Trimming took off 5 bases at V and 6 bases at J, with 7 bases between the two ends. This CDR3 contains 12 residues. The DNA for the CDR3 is TGTGCCAGCAGTCCCAGTTCCGGGGAGCTGTTTTTT. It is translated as CASSPSSGELFF.

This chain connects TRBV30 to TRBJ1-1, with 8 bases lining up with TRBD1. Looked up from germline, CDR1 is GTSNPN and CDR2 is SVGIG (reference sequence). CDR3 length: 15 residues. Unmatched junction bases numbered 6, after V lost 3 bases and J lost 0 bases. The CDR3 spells CAWRGRQGMNTEAFF. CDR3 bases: TGTGCCTGGAGGGGGAGACAGGGGATGAACACTGAAGCTTTCTTT.

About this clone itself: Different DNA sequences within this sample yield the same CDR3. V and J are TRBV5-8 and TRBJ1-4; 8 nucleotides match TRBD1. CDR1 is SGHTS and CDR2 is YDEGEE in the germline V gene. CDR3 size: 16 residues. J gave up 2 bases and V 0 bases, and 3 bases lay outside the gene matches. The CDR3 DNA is TGTGCCAGCAGCTTGGGGCAGGGGGCCACTAATGAAAAACTGTTTTTT. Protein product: CASSLGQGATNEKLFF.

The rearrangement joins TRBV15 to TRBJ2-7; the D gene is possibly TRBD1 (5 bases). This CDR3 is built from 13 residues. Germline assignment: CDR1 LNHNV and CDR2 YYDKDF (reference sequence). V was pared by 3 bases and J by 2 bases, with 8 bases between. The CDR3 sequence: CATSSRQTYEQYF. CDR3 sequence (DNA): TGTGCCACCAGCAGCAGACAGACCTACGAGCAGTACTTC.

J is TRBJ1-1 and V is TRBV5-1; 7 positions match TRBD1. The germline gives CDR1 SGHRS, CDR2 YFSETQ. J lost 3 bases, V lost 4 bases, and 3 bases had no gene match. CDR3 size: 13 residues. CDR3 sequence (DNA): TGCGCCAGCAGCGAAACAGGGGACACTGAAGCTTTCTTT. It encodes CASSETGDTEAFF.

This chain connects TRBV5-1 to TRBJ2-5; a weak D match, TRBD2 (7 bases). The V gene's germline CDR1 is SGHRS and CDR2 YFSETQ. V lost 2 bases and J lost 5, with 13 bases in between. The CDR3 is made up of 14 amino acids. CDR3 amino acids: CASSLGGAKETQYF. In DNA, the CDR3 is TGCGCCAGCAGCTTAGGGGGGGCTAAGGAGACCCAGTACTTC.

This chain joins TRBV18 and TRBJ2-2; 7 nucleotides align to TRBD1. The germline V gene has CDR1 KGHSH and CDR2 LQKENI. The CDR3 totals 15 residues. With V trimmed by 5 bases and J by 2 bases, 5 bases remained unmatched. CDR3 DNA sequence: TGTGCCAGCTCATCGGGACAGTTAAACACCGGGGAGCTGTTTTTT. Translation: CASSSGQLNTGELFF.

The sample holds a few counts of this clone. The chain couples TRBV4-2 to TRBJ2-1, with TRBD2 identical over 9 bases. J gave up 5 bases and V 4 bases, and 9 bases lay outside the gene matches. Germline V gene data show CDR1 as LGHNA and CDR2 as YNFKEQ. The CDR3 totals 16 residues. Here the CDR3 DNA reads TGTGCCAGCAGCCCTCCGAGCGGGGGGACCAACAATGAGCAGTTCTTC. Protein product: CASSPPSGGTNNEQFF.

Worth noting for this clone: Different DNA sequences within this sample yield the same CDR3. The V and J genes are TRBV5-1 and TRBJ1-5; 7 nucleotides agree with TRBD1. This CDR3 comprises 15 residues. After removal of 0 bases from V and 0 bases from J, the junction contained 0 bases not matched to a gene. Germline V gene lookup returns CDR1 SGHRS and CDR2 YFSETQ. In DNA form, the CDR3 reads TGCGCCAGCAGCTTGGCAGGGGGTAGCAATCAGCCCCAGCATTTT. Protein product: CASSLAGGSNQPQHF.

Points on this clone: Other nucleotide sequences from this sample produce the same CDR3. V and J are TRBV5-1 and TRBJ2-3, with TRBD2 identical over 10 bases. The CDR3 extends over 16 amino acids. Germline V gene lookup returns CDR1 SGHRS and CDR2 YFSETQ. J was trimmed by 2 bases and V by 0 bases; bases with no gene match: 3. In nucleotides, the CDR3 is TGCGCCAGCAGCTTGGATCTAGCGGGGGTCACAGATACGCAGTATTTT. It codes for CASSLDLAGVTDTQYF.

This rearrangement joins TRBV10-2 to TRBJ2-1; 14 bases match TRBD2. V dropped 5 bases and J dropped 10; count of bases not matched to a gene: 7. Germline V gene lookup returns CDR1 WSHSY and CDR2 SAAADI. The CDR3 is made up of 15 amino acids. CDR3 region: CASSTGLAGVSEQFF. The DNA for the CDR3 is TGCGCCAGCAGTACGGGACTAGCGGGAGTCAGCGAGCAGTTCTTC.

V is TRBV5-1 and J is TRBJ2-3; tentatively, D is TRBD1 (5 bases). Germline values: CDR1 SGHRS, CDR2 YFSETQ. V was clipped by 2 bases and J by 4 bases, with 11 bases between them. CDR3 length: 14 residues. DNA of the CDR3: TGCGCCAGCAGCTTCAGTCAGGGCCCAGATACGCAGTATTTT. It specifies CASSFSQGPDTQYF.

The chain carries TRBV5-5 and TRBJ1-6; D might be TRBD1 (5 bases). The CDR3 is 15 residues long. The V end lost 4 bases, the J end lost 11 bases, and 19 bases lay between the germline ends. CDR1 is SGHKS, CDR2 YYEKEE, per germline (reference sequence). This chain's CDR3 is CASSPGPGRSTPLHF. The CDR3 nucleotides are TGTGCCAGCAGCCCGGGACCTGGGAGGTCGACACCCCTCCACTTT.